The 14 T cell receptor beta chains in this list originate from one sample, sequenced in a study of CD8 T cells in ankylosing spondylitis. The antigens for these receptors are not known. TCRdb recomputed calls from the 5' RACE reads with MiXCR, one row per CDR3 protein. This table holds around 130,000 distinct CDR3 sequences, 17% found once. Study-level findings and limits: Within ankylosing spondylitis blood, a TCR beta motif made up of seven to nine highly homologous variants appeared to be characteristic.

The specimen was blood, either unsorted or a sorted T cell fraction (not recorded which). These receptors were collected from a male donor with ankylosing spondylitis.

The chain recombines TRBV7-2 with TRBJ1-5, with D unresolved. Deletions cut 2 bases from V and 0 bases from J, with 11 bases between. The germline V gene has CDR1 SGHTA and CDR2 FQGNSA. The CDR3 contains 16 residues. The CDR3 DNA reads TGTGCCAGCAGCTTAAGTCACAGTTATAGCAATCAGCCCCAGCATTTT. It codes for CASSLSHSYSNQPQHF.

The chain joins TRBV9 to TRBJ2-1, with 7 bases matching TRBD2. This CDR3 region has 15 residues. The germline gives CDR1 SGDLS, CDR2 YYNGEE. The trim removed 0 bases at V and 5 bases at J, leaving 5 bases unmatched. CDR3: CASSVAGGPHNEQFF. CDR3 bases: TGTGCCAGCAGCGTAGCGGGAGGCCCTCACAATGAGCAGTTCTTC.

This sequence joins TRBV7-9 and TRBJ2-5, with D perhaps TRBD1 or TRBD2 (5 bases each). CDR1 is SEHNR, CDR2 FQNEAQ, per germline (reference sequence). The germline V and J ends were trimmed by 4 bases and 1 base, with 10 bases remaining between them. This CDR3 region has 14 residues. The CDR3 is CASSSGDVQETQYF. The CDR3 coding sequence is TGTGCCAGCAGCTCCGGGGACGTCCAAGAGACCCAGTACTTC.

J is TRBJ2-5 and V is TRBV10-3; D unclear. Deletions cut 2 bases from V and 5 bases from J, with 3 bases between. The CDR3 sequence is 11 residues long. The germline V gene has CDR1 ENHRY and CDR2 SYGVKD. In DNA, the CDR3 is TGTGCCATCAGTGAGGCTGAGACCCAGTACTTC. It is translated as CAISEAETQYF.

The chain recombines TRBV5-6 with TRBJ2-3; D gene ambiguous. From germline, CDR1 is SGHDT and CDR2 YYEEEE. V lost 0 bases to trimming and J lost 1 base, with 12 bases between them. There are 16 residues in the CDR3. The CDR3 is CASSLESGFGTDTQYF. In nucleotides, the CDR3 is TGTGCCAGCAGCTTGGAGTCTGGGTTCGGCACAGATACGCAGTATTTT.

This clonotype has only a few counts. V is TRBV5-1 and J is TRBJ2-7; D is uncertain. Germline V lookup: CDR1 SGHRS, CDR2 YFSETQ. Trimming removed 0 bases from V and 2 bases from J, with 15 bases in between. This CDR3 comprises 16 residues. This chain's CDR3 is CASSLAGWGLTYEQYF. CDR3 bases: TGCGCCAGCAGCTTGGCCGGGTGGGGTCTTACCTACGAGCAGTACTTC.

This rearrangement joins TRBV5-1 to TRBJ1-6; 7 nucleotides agree with TRBD1. The CDR3 has 15 amino acids. The ends lost 5 bases at V and 12 bases at J; junction bases unmatched: 14. Looked up from germline, CDR1 is SGHRS and CDR2 is YFSETQ. CDR3 DNA sequence: TGCGCCAGCAGTTCCTCCGGGACAGCCGATCTACCCCTCCACTTT. Its translation: CASSSSGTADLPLHF.

This clonotype qualifies as medium-sized. The chain uses TRBV6-5 and TRBJ2-1; 8 bases align to TRBD2. The germline V gene has CDR1 MNHEY and CDR2 SVGAGI. The ends lost 7 bases at V and 7 bases at J; junction bases unmatched: 15. CDR3 length: 16 amino acids. CDR3 bases: TGTGCCAGCACCCCTGGGAACGGGAGGGCCGGGAATGAGCAGTTCTTC. This codes for CASTPGNGRAGNEQFF.

J is TRBJ1-2 and V is TRBV9, with a possible D match to TRBD1 (6 bases). The CDR3 extends over 15 amino acids. With 4 bases removed from V and 8 bases from J, the gap between germline ends came to 21 bases. The germline V gene has CDR1 SGDLS and CDR2 YYNGEE. CDR3 nucleotides: TGTGCCAGCAGCCCCGGGACAAGGATTTACTTGGGCTACACCTTC. It is translated as CASSPGTRIYLGYTF.

This clonotype was found a few times. The chain joins TRBV4-3 to TRBJ2-7; D gene uncertain. V lost 0 bases and J 1 base, leaving 16 bases between the germline ends. The length of the CDR3 is 17 residues. CDR1 and CDR2 from the germline V gene are LGHNA and YSLEER. The chain's CDR3 is CASSQDHYFGRSYEQYF. The DNA for the CDR3 is TGCGCCAGCAGCCAAGACCACTACTTTGGAAGATCCTACGAGCAGTACTTC.

The J gene is TRBJ2-7, the V gene TRBV27, with D possibly being TRBD1 or TRBD2 (5 bases each). Deletions cut 6 bases from V and 2 bases from J, with 17 bases between. Germline V gives CDR1 MNHEY, CDR2 SMNVEV (reference sequence). The CDR3 is 15 amino acids. The CDR3, as DNA: TGTGCCAGCAGCCCAGACCGGGACCGGGCCTACGAGCAGTACTTC. Amino acids: CASSPDRDRAYEQYF.

The chain joins TRBV27 to TRBJ2-2; TRBD1 might be the D (6 bases). CDR1 is MNHEY, CDR2 SMNVEV, per germline (reference sequence). V lost 5 bases, J lost 4 bases, and 14 bases lay in between. This CDR3 has 15 amino acids. The CDR3 protein is CASSTRDTSTGELFF. DNA for the CDR3: TGTGCCAGCAGTACCAGGGACACGAGCACCGGGGAGCTGTTTTTT.

There are a few counts of this clonotype. The V gene is TRBV9, the J gene TRBJ2-5; D tentatively reads TRBD1 or TRBD2 (5 bases each). The CDR3 sequence is 16 residues long. The germline gives CDR1 SGDLS, CDR2 YYNGEE. Trimming cost V 5 bases and J 4 bases, with 21 bases left between them. The chain's CDR3 is CASSRGNDGIRETQYF. DNA of the CDR3: TGTGCCAGCAGTAGGGGAAACGACGGGATAAGAGAGACCCAGTACTTC.

This clonotype has a handful of counts. CDR3 sequence reads: CASSATGWGTEAFF. The CDR3 region has the DNA TGTGCCAGCAGTGCTACAGGGTGGGGCACTGAAGCTTTCTTT. The chain is built from TRBV6-4 and TRBJ1-1; the D gene is possibly TRBD1 (6 bases). With 4 bases removed from V and 4 bases from J, the gap between germline ends came to 13 bases. The length of the CDR3 is 14 residues. Germline V gene sequence: CDR1 MRHNA, CDR2 SNTAGT.